This TCR beta chain came from a study of T and B cells in COVID-19 patients. Study-wide points: CD4+, regulatory T cell, CD8+ and sorted SARS-CoV-2-responsive or tetramer+ T cells were not yet sequenced.

This clonotype counts as medium-sized. What it binds is unknown. V was clipped by 6 bases and J by 1 base; unmatched bases: 1. In germline, CDR1 is LNHDA, CDR2 SQIVND (reference sequence). The CDR3 runs to 15 residues. Blood genomic DNA input for TRB amplification was 250-500 ng. Multiplex PCR with BIOMED2 TRB-A/B primer pools amplified TRB rearrangements. TCRdb itself ran the multiplex PCR reads through MiXCR, one entry per CDR3 protein. The sample consists of some 13,000 distinct CDR3 sequences, roughly 25% of them appearing once. The chain carries TRBV19 and TRBJ1-4, with 11 bases identical to TRBD1. The TCR was taken from a human donor who had recovered from COVID-19. The sequencing sample was made of blood. CDR3 in amino acids: CASRDRGRTNEKLFF. The CDR3 nucleotides read TGTGCCAGTAGGGACAGGGGGCGAACTAATGAAAAACTGTTTTTT.